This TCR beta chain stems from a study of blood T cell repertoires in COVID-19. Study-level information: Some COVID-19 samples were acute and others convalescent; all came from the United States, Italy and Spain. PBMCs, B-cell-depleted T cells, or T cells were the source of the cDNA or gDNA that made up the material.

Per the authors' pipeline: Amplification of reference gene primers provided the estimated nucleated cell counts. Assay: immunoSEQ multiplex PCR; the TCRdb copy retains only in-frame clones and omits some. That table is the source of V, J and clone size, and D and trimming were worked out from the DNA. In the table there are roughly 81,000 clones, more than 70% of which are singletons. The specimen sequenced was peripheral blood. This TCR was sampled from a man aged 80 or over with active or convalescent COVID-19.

The CDR3 loop reads CASSLFGQGTEKLFF. DNA of the CDR3: TGCGCCAGCAGCTTGTTTGGACAGGGGACGGAAAAACTGTTTTTT. The chain uses TRBV5-1 and TRBJ1-4; 9 bases match TRBD1. The length of the CDR3 is 15 residues. CDR1 and CDR2 from the germline V gene are SGHRS and YFSETQ. V dropped 1 base and J dropped 8; count of bases not matched to a gene: 6.